The rows below give T cell receptor beta chains drawn from one sample of a study of shared clonotypes between healthy human individuals. Sequenced by immunoSEQ multiplex PCR; TCRdb stores in-frame clones only, minus some. The sample includes some 200,000 clones, 50% to 75% of them seen just once. Sequencing was carried out using memory CD4+ T cells sorted from blood. These receptors were collected from a man aged 25 to 45 in good health. Each CDR3 is given without its conserved first and last residue. Fields, in order: D gene, V gene, clone size, CDR3 length, CDR3 protein. D genes are given only for firm matches. Size is omitted from some rows. Given values are once, few, many or a class for expanded clones.

>TRBD2|TRBV11-2|NA|14
ASSQGGLADYNEQF
>NA|TRBV6-6|once|12
ASRRMSSYNEQF
>NA|TRBV11-1|NA|11
ASSFRSTGELF
>TRBD1|TRBV29-1|NA|13
SVEGGQGRTDTQY
>NA|TRBV28|NA|12
ASSLVRVYNEQF
>TRBD2|TRBV7-8|NA|18
ASSLRTSGGFPVSYNEQF
>NA|TRBV29-1|NA|9
SAMHIGELF
>NA|TRBV28|NA|13
ASSSFSLRAGELF
>NA|TRBV10-1|NA|9
ASSEGNEQF
>NA|TRBV2|NA|11
ASRQRGGVEQY
>TRBD2|TRBV30|NA|13
ASGLAGGPSDTQY
>NA|TRBV28|NA|12
ASSGGQAGNTIY
>NA|TRBV6-6|NA|11
ASSWGAYNEQF
>TRBD1|TRBV11-2|NA|12
ASSLDRGYWGYT
>NA|TRBV13|NA|12
ASSLRGARTEAF
>TRBD2|TRBV5-4|NA|15
ASSLAGLAGRAGELF
>NA|TRBV5-1|NA|11
ASSFNTNNEQF
>TRBD2|TRBV10-2|NA|11
ASGAGAVYEQY
>TRBD1|TRBV2|NA|11
ASGLGGQPEAF
>NA|TRBV5-4|NA|13
ASRVGGVGANVLT
>NA|TRBV29-1|NA|9
SVDRASEQF
>NA|TRBV30|NA|10
AWSPSAGEAF
>NA|TRBV2|NA|13
ASRRTGLFYNEQF
>TRBD1|TRBV28|few|13
ASRLSGQGNEKLF
>NA|TRBV29-1|NA|10
SAAAGAYGYT
>NA|TRBV5-4|NA|15
ASSLKAAPWATDTQY
>NA|TRBV6-1|NA|13
ASIPKSPGADTQY
>NA|TRBV5-8|NA|8
ASSFHEQY
>NA|TRBV7-9|NA|10
ASSHPGGYQY
>NA|TRBV11-2|few|10
ASSAQGTGYT
>NA|TRBV7-8|NA|11
ASSPYTKNIQY
>NA|TRBV28|NA|9
ASRKNEPQH
>TRBD2|TRBV28|NA|16
ASSPDFGLAGAQETQY
>NA|TRBV6-1|NA|10
ASSEVNSRQY
>NA|TRBV4-1|NA|18
ASSQDVGVGALSSYNEQF
>TRBD1|TRBV7-2|NA|16
ASSTQDRIISGANVLT
>NA|TRBV27|few|12
ASSPTLYQETQY